Following are 12 T cell receptor beta chains from one sample sequenced in a study of shared clonotypes between healthy human individuals. Using immunoSEQ multiplex PCR, the repertoire was profiled, and TCRdb retains in-frame clones only, with some absent. Here the sample spans about 480,000 clones, around 74% being singletons. Sequenced sample: PBMCs. These receptors originate from a woman in her forties in good health. Some clones in this sample may be carry-over from other donors' samples.

The rearrangement uses TRBV6-5 and TRBJ1-5; D is unresolved. Per germline, CDR1 MNHEY and CDR2 SVGAGI. The length of the CDR3 is 8 residues. The CDR3 loop is CAGSPQHF. For the CDR3, the DNA is TGTGCTGGTTCCCCCCAGCATTTT.

The genes are TRBV7-7 and TRBJ2-5; D not resolved. Germline V gene sequence: CDR1 SSHAT, CDR2 FNYEAQ (reference sequence). With 5 bases removed from V and 5 bases from J, the gap between germline ends came to 15 bases. This CDR3 comprises 14 residues. CDR3 in amino acids: CASSLLGLRETQYF. In DNA form, the CDR3 reads TGTGCCAGCAGCCTCCTGGGGTTGAGGGAGACCCAGTACTTC.

This clone was counted at least ten times. This rearrangement joins TRBV6-1 to TRBJ2-7, with D perhaps matching TRBD1 or TRBD2 (6 bases each). The germline gives CDR1 MNHNS, CDR2 SASEGT. V was pared by 1 base and J by 4 bases, with 14 bases between. The CDR3 has 15 residues. The DNA of the CDR3 is TGTGCCAGCAGTGAAGTCGAGGAAGGGGGGTACGAGCAGTACTTC. Encoded protein: CASSEVEEGGYEQYF.

The V call is TRBV25-1, the J call TRBJ2-3, with 10 bases matching TRBD2. The CDR3 extends over 17 amino acids. V gave up 3 bases and J gave up 6 bases; unmatched junction bases: 12. CDR1 is MGHDK, CDR2 SYGVNS, per germline. The CDR3 region is CASSDSRPSGSWDTQYF. The CDR3 nucleotides read TGTGCCAGCAGTGATAGCCGGCCTAGCGGGAGTTGGGATACGCAGTATTTT.

The genes are TRBV2 and TRBJ2-3, with 12 bases matching TRBD2. Germline values: CDR1 SNHLY, CDR2 FYNNEI. The ends lost 4 bases at V and 11 bases at J; junction bases unmatched: 10. There are 15 residues in the CDR3. The CDR3 sequence is CASSASGRAHGEQYF. The CDR3 DNA is TGTGCCAGCAGTGCTAGCGGGAGGGCCCATGGTGAGCAGTATTTT. Combining the CDR3 with reference TRBV2 and TRBJ2-3 gives the whole variable domain EPEVTQTPSHQVTQMGQEVILRCVPISNHLYFYWYRQILGQKVEFLVSFYNNEISEKSEIFDDQFSVERPDGSNFTLKIRSTKLEDSAMYFCASSASGRAHGEQYFGPGTRLTVL.

This clone was counted a single time. The CDR3 sequence is CASDSPNTGELFF. In nucleotides, the CDR3 is TGTGCCAGTGACTCTCCGAACACCGGGGAGCTGTTTTTT. V usage is TRBV28 and J usage is TRBJ2-2; no clear D gene. Germline values: CDR1 MDHEN, CDR2 SYDVKM. The CDR3 is made up of 13 amino acids. V was pared by 9 bases and J by 0 bases, with 8 bases between.

This chain links TRBV10-1 with TRBJ2-1; D gene uncertain. The V and J ends lost 7 bases and 2 bases respectively, with 18 bases between them. CDR3 length: 16 amino acids. Germline CDR1 WNHNN, CDR2 SYGVQD (reference sequence). CDR3 sequence reads: CASTEHGRKPYNEQFF. CDR3 in DNA: TGCGCCAGCACTGAACACGGTCGCAAGCCCTACAATGAGCAGTTCTTC.

CDR3 coding DNA: TGTGCCAGCAGCTTGGGGCTCGACAGAGGAAACACTGAAGCTTTCTTT. It specifies CASSLGLDRGNTEAFF. V usage is TRBV5-4 and J usage is TRBJ1-1, with a weak D call TRBD1 (5 bases). Germline CDR1 reads SGHNT; CDR2 reads YYREEE (reference sequence). The CDR3 length is 16 residues. V lost 0 bases and J lost 2, with 14 bases in between.

V usage is TRBV5-4 and J usage is TRBJ1-1; no clear D. Germline CDR1 is SGHNT and CDR2 is YYREEE (reference sequence). The germline V and J ends were trimmed by 1 base and 8 bases, with 9 bases remaining between them. The CDR3 length is 12 residues. CDR3 DNA sequence: TGTGCCAGCAGCTTGAGGGAGGGAGAAGCTTTCTTT. Translating it yields CASSLREGEAFF. Full variable domain (missing parts from reference TRBV5-4 and TRBJ1-1): ETGVTQSPTHLIKTRGQQVTLRCSSQSGHNTVSWYQQALGQGPQFIFQYYREEENGRGNFPPRFSGLQFPNYSSELNVNALELDDSALYLCASSLREGEAFFGQGTRLTVV.

The chain recombines TRBV5-4 with TRBJ2-3, with 7 bases lining up with TRBD1. The CDR3 loop spans 16 amino acids. With 4 bases clipped from V and 2 bases from J, the junction kept 10 bases outside the gene matches. Germline assignment: CDR1 SGHNT and CDR2 YYREEE (reference sequence). The CDR3 loop is CASSARTGGYTDTQYF. CDR3 in DNA: TGTGCCAGCAGCGCTCGGACAGGTGGATACACAGATACGCAGTATTTT.

The chain has TRBV7-2 and TRBJ1-5; D is unclear. The germline V gene has CDR1 SGHTA and CDR2 FQGNSA. Trimming shortened V by 5 bases and J by 3 bases, and 20 bases separated the two germline ends. The CDR3 totals 17 residues. The CDR3 region has the DNA TGTGCCAGCAGCCCCTTAAGCTACAGCATCTACAATCAGCCCCAGCATTTT. The encoded protein is CASSPLSYSIYNQPQHF.

In DNA, the CDR3 is TGTGCCATCACGCCCCCCCAGTACTTC. This codes for CAITPPQYF. The rearrangement joins TRBV21-1 to TRBJ2-5. TRBV21-1 is annotated as a pseudogene. This CDR3 contains 9 residues.